This T cell receptor (beta chain) emerged from a study of blood T cell repertoires in COVID-19. At the level of the study: Samples taken during acute and convalescent COVID-19 were collected in the United States, Italy and Spain. T cells, B-cell-depleted T cells, or PBMCs provided the cDNA or gDNA that served as material.

Per the original methods: Amplified reference gene primers provided the basis for estimating nucleated cell counts. Here immunoSEQ multiplex PCR was the method, and the copy in TCRdb shows in-frame clones only, minus some. V, J and clone size are taken as reported in that table, and D and trimming were inferred from the DNA itself. Among 250,000 to 350,000 clones listed, about 86% were seen once. Germline V CDR1 and CDR2: MRHNA, SNTAGT. With 3 bases clipped from V and 1 base from J, the junction kept 0 bases outside the gene matches. This CDR3 is built from 14 residues. Seattle-derived patients entered the study during active infection and were followed longitudinally.

The sample taken for sequencing was peripheral blood. The TCR comes from a woman in her seventies with COVID-19, enrolled during active disease. This rearrangement joins TRBV6-4 to TRBJ2-3, with 8 nucleotides matching TRBD2. The CDR3 DNA reads TGTGCCAGCAGTGAAGCGGGGGGCACAGATACGCAGTATTTT. Translated, it gives CASSEAGGTDTQYF.